These 2 T cell receptor beta chains came from one sample sequenced in a study of T cell responses to AZD1222 COVID-19 vaccine. Using immunoSEQ multiplex PCR, the repertoire was profiled, and TCRdb retains in-frame clones only, with some absent. The data show 95,000 to 150,000 clones, roughly 84% seen once. The material was peripheral blood, obtained on day 0 of AZD1222 vaccination. The source of these receptors is an adult in good health.

This clone was picked up one time. The rearrangement uses TRBV18 and TRBJ1-5; D ambiguous. V lost 4 bases to trimming and J lost 4 bases, with 8 bases between them. Germline V lookup: CDR1 KGHSH, CDR2 LQKENI. The CDR3 is 13 amino acids. The CDR3 sequence: CASSLNSNQPQHF. The CDR3 nucleotides are TGTGCCAGCTCACTGAACAGTAATCAGCCCCAGCATTTT. Drawing the rest from reference TRBV18 and TRBJ1-5, the complete variable domain is NAGVMQNPRHLVRRRGQEARLRCSPMKGHSHVYWYRQLPEEGLKFMVYLQKENIIDESGMPKERFSAEFPKEGPSILRIQQVVRGDSAAYFCASSLNSNQPQHFGDGTRLSIL.

The chain couples TRBV29-1 to TRBJ1-2; 7 bases align to TRBD1. The CDR3 runs 12 residues. The trim removed 5 bases at V and 4 bases at J, leaving 4 bases unmatched. Germline assignment: CDR1 SQVTM and CDR2 ANQGSEA. The CDR3 region is CSVRQGIYGYTF. The CDR3 DNA sequence: TGCAGCGTTCGACAGGGAATCTATGGCTACACCTTC.